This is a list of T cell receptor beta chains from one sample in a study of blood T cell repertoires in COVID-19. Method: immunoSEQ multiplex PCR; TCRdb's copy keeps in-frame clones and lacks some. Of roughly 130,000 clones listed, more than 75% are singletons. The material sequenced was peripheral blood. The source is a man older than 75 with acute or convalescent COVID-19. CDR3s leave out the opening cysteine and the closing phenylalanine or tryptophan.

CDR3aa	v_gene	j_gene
ASSIDRAYEQY	TRBV6-5	TRBJ2-7
ASSQSDRMTEAF	TRBV5-5	TRBJ1-1
ASSSREGTNEKLF	TRBV6-5	TRBJ1-4
ASSTGGAADTQY	TRBV5-1	TRBJ2-3
ASSLVPGKESPLH	TRBV5-1	TRBJ1-6
ASSGGGSYEQY	TRBV7-2	TRBJ2-7
ASSFTGQHQETQY	TRBV7-2	TRBJ2-5
ASSLLSGGAPGTQY	TRBV5-6	TRBJ2-3
ATRQLSSYEQY	TRBV7-2	TRBJ2-7
ASSEARQGYQPQH	TRBV2	TRBJ1-5
ASRPPDRGNEKLF	TRBV6-5	TRBJ1-4
ASSPRRRGAFDEQF	TRBV7-3	TRBJ2-1
ASGQSNQPQH	TRBV2	TRBJ1-5
ASSTDRAPGYT	TRBV18	TRBJ1-2
ASQGAGNTIY	TRBV28	TRBJ1-3
ASSLDGRTDTQY	TRBV5-6	TRBJ2-3
AWNGQQNSPLH	TRBV30	TRBJ1-6
ASSLQDSYEQY	TRBV7-2	TRBJ2-7
ATRGYANYGYT	TRBV24-1	TRBJ1-2
ASRDRTGRNEQY	TRBV2	TRBJ2-7
ASRRGPPYNEQF	TRBV7-2	TRBJ2-1
ASSPRIWDTQY	TRBV3-1/TRBV3-2	TRBJ2-3
ASSPQTGIGELF	TRBV4-1	TRBJ2-2
ASGGDQPQH	TRBV2	TRBJ1-5
ASSMQGRVENTEAF	TRBV5-1	TRBJ1-1
ASSYSYRATNEKLF	TRBV6-5	TRBJ1-4
SVRAGTEAF	TRBV29-1	TRBJ1-1
ATSRANQPQH	TRBV15	TRBJ1-5
ASSLAHSQGGYT	TRBV7-8	TRBJ1-2
ASKAVRTTDTQY	TRBV2	TRBJ2-3
ASSQTGVAEAF	TRBV3-1/TRBV3-2	TRBJ1-1
ASSAYRVTNSYEQY	TRBV7-8	TRBJ2-7
ASRRDSQETQY	TRBV12-3/TRBV12-4	TRBJ2-5
ASSPSVLAGEQY	TRBV7-2	TRBJ2-7
ASSLDRAGRGPLH	TRBV7-6	TRBJ1-6
ASSLVPGFGELF	TRBV5-1	TRBJ1-4
ASSVRQGGTGELF	TRBV11-3	TRBJ2-2
ASSSQGGRNQPQH	TRBV28	TRBJ1-5
ASSLGLAGGLHTGELF	TRBV7-3	TRBJ2-2
SAIYTEAF	TRBV20-1	TRBJ1-1
ASSLAGQGGGYGYT	TRBV7-2	TRBJ1-2
ASSEPGQGREKLF	TRBV28	TRBJ1-4